This T cell receptor beta chain is from a study of Ad26.COV2.S vaccination and SARS-CoV-2 variants. CDR3 size: 14 residues. Trimming shortened V by 8 bases and J by 8 bases, and 21 bases separated the two germline ends. Germline V lookup: CDR1 MNHEY, CDR2 SVGAGI. The protocol was immunoSEQ multiplex PCR, while the TCRdb copy is restricted to in-frame clones and leaves out a portion. The repertoire holds more than 120,000 clones, with 86% as singletons. The sample consisted of peripheral blood, taken after recovery from COVID-19. This clonotype originated in a human donor who had recovered from COVID-19. V usage is TRBV6-5 and J usage is TRBJ1-2, with D perhaps TRBD1 (6 bases). As DNA, the CDR3 is TGTGCCAGCTTCCCTGGGGGCAGTCTGGGGGGCTACACCTTC. The encoded protein is CASFPGGSLGGYTF.